The sample holds many counts of the clone carrying this TCR beta chain. The antigen remains unidentified. Trimming took off 1 base at V and 3 bases at J, with 9 bases between the two ends. The germline CDR1 and CDR2 sequences are LGHDT and YNNKEL (reference sequence). The CDR3 covers 14 residues. As diagnostic evidence, clinical symptoms, serum thyroxine, TRAb, thyroid ultrasound and orbital computed tomography were relied upon. These data are taken from a study of Graves' ophthalmopathy and Graves' hyperthyroidism. The study, taken as a whole, reports: The blood repertoire also included most expanded thyroid clonotypes above 0.001 frequency. The model reached about 66% sensitivity and about 72% specificity for predicting ophthalmopathy progression. The 13-signature model separated ophthalmopathy from stable hyperthyroidism at almost 90% sensitivity and about 81% specificity.

The authors amplified TCR beta CDR3 regions from RNA transcripts. Scientists carried out first-round RT-PCR using HTBI primers and then a second-round multiplex PCR. TCRdb reanalysed the multiplex PCR reads using MiXCR and keeps one entry per CDR3 protein. Here the sample spans 150,000 or so distinct CDR3 sequences, more than 30% being singletons. Specimen: peripheral blood. The sequence was obtained from a middle-aged woman with Graves' ophthalmopathy. The V and J genes are TRBV3-1 and TRBJ1-2; D is unresolved. The DNA of the CDR3 is TGTGCCAGCAGCCAAGGTGTCAAGGACTATGGCTACACCTTC. It yields the protein CASSQGVKDYGYTF.